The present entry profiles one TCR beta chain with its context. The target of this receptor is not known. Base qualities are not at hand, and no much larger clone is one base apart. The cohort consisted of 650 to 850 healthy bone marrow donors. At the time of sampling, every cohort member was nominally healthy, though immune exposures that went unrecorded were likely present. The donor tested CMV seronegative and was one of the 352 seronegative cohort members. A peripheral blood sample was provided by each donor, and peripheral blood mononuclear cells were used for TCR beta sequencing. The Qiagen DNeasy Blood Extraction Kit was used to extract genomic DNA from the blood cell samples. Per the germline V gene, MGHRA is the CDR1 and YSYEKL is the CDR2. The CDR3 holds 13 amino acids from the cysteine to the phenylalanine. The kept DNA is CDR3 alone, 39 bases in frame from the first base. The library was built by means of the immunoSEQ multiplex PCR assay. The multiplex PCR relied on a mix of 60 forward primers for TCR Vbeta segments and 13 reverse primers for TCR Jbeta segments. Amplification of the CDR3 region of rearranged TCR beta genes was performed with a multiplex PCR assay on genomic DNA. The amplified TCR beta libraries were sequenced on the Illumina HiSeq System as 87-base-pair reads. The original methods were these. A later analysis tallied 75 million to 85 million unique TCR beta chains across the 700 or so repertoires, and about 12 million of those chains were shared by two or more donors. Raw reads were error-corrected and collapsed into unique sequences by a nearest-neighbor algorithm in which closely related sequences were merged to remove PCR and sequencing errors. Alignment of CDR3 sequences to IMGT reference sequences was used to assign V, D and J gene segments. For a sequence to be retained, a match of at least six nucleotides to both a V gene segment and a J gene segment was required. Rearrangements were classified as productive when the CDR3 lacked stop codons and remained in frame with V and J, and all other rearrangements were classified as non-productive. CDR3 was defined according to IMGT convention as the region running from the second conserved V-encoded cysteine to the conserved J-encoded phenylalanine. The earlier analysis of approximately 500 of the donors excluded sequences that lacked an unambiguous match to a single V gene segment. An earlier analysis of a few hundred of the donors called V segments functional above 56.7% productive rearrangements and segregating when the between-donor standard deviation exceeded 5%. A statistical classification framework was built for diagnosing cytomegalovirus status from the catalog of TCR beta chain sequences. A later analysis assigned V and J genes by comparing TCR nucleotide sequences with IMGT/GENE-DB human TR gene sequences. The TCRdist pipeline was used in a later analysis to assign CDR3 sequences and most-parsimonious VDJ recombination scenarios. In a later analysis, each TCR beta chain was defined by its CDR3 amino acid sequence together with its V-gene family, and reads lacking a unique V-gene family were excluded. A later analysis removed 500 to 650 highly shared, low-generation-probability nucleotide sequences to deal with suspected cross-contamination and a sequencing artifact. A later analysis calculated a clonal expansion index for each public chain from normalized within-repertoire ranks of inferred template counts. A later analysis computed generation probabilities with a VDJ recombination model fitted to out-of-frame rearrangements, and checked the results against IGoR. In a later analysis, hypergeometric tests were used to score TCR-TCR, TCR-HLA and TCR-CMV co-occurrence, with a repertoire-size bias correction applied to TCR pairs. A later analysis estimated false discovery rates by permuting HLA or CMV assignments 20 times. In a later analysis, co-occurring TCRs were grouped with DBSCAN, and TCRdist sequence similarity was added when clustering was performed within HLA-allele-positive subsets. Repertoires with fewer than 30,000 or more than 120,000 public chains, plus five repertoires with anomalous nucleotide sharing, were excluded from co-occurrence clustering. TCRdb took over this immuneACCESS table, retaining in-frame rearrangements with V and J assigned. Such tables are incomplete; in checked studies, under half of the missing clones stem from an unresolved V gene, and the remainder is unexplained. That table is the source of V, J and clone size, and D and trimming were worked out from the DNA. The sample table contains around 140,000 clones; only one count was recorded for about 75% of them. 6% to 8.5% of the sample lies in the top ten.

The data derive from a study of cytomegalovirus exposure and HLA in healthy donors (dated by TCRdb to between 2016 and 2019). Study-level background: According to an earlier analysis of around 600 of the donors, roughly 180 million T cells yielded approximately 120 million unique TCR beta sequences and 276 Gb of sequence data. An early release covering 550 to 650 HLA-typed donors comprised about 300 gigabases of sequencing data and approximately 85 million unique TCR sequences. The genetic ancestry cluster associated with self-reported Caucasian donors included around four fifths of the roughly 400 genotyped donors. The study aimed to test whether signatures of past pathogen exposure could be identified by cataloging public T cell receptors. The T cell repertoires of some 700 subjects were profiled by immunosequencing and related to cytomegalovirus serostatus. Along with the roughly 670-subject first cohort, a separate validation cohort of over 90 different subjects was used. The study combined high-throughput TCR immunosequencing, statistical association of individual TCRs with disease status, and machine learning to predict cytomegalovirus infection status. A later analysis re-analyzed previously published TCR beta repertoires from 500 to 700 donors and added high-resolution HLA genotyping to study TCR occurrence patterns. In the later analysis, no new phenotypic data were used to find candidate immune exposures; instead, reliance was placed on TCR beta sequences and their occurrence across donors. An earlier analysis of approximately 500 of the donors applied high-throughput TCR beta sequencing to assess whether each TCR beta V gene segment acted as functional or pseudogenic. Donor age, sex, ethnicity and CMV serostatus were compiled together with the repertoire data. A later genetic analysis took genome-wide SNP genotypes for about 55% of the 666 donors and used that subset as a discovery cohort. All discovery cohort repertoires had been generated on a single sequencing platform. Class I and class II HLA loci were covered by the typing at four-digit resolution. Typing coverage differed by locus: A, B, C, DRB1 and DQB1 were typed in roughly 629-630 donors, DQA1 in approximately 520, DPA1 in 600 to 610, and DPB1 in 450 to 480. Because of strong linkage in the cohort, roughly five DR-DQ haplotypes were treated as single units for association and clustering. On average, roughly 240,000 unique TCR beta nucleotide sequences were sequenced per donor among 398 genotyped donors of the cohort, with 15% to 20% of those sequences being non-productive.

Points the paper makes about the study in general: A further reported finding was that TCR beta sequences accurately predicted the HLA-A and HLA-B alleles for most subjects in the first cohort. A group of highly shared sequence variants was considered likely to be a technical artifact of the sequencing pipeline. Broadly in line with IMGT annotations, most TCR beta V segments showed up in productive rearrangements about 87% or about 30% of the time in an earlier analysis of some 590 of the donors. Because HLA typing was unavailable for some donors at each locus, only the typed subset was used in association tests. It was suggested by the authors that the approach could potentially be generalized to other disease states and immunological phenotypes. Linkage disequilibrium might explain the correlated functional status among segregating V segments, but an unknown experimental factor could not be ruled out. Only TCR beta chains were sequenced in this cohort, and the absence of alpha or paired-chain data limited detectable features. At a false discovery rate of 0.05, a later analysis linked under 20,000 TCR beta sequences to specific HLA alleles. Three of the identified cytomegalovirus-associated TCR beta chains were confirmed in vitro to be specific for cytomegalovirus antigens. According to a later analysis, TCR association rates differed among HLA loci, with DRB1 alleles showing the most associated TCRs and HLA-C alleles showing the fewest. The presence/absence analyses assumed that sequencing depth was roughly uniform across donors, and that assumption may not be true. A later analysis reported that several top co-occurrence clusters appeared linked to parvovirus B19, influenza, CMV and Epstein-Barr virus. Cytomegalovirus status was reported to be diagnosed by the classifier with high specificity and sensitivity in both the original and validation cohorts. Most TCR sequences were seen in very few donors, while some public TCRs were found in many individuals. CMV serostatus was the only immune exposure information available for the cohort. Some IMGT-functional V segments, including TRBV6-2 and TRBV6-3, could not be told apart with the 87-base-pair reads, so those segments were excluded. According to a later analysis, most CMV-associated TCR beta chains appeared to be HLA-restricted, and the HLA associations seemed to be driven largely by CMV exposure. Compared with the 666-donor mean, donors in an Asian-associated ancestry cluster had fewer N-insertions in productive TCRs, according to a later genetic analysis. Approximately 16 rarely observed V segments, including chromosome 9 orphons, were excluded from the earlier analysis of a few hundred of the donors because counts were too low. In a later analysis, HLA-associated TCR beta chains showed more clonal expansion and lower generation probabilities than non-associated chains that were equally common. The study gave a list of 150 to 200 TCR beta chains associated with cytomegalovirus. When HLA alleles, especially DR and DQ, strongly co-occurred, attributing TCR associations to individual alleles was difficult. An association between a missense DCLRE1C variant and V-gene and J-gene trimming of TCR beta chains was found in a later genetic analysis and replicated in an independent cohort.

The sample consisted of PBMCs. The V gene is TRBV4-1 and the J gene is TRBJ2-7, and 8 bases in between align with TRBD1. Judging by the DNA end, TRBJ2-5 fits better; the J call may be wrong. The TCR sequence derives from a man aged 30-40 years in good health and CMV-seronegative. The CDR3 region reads CASSKTGAETQYF. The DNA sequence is TGCGCCAGCAGCAAGACAGGGGCGGAGACCCAGTACTTC.